The 24 T cell receptor beta chains in this list originate from one sample, sequenced in a study of blood T cell repertoires in COVID-19 (dated by TCRdb to 2020 to 2021). Libraries were made using the immunoSEQ multiplex PCR assay. Not all clones reach the TCRdb copy of this immuneACCESS table, which keeps in-frame sequences only. Checked studies attribute under half of the gap to unresolved V genes and leave the rest unexplained. This sample comprises around 330,000 clones, about nine tenths of them detected only once. The ten most abundant clones make up 4.5% to 5.5% of the sample. Material for sequencing was PBMCs or T cells enriched from blood (not recorded which). Receptors were obtained from a man aged 60 to 75 who had recovered from COVID-19.

This chain uses TRBV28 with TRBJ2-2, with D possibly TRBD2 on 5 matching bases. CDR1 is MDHEN, CDR2 SYDVKM, per germline. This CDR3 is 16 amino acids long. The ends were cut back, 3 bases at V and 0 bases at J, with 11 bases in the middle. The CDR3 reads CASSLIGGSNTGELFF. CDR3 in DNA: TGTGCCAGCAGTTTGATCGGCGGGTCGAACACCGGGGAGCTGTTTTTT.

V is TRBV27 and J is TRBJ2-7, with D unclear. Germline lookup yields CDR1 MNHEY and CDR2 SMNVEV (reference sequence). This CDR3 spans 15 amino acids. The V gene lost 4 bases and the J gene lost 1 base, with 14 bases spanning the gap. The CDR3 is CASSSASSLSYEQYF. CDR3 nucleotide sequence: TGTGCCAGCAGTTCTGCCTCGTCCCTATCCTACGAGCAGTACTTC.

The chain is built from TRBV6-2 or TRBV6-3 and TRBJ2-2, with D possibly being TRBD2 (5 bases). The germline V gene has CDR1 MNHEY and CDR2 SVGEGT. This CDR3 comprises 16 residues. V was shortened by 5 bases and J by 1 base, with 14 bases between the two germline ends. DNA of the CDR3: TGTGCCAGCAGTGGAAGGACTCGCAAGAACACCGGGGAGCTGTTTTTT. Encoded protein: CASSGRTRKNTGELFF.

Note on this clone: Other DNA sequences in the same sample also yield this CDR3. V gene TRBV5-1 combines with J gene TRBJ2-2, with 10 nucleotides matching TRBD1. Looked up from germline, CDR1 is SGHRS and CDR2 is YFSETQ. The CDR3 sequence is 16 residues long. J lost 3 bases, V lost 0 bases, and 2 bases had no gene match. The CDR3 region has the DNA TGCGCCAGCAGCTTGGAGGGACAGGGGTACACCGGGGAGCTGTTTTTT. This sequence encodes CASSLEGQGYTGELFF. Based on the CDR3 plus reference TRBV5-1 and TRBJ2-2, the full variable domain is KAGVTQTPRYLIKTRGQQVTLSCSPISGHRSVSWYQQTPGQGLQFLFEYFSETQRNKGNFPGRFSGRQFSNSRSEMNVSTLELGDSALYLCASSLEGQGYTGELFFGEGSRLTVL.

The table lists this clone with a few counts. The rearrangement links TRBV7-9 to TRBJ1-1; D is possibly TRBD1 (6 bases). Trimming shortened V by 1 base and J by 3 bases, and 15 bases separated the two germline ends. The CDR3 is 16 residues long. The germline gives CDR1 SEHNR, CDR2 FQNEAQ (reference sequence). DNA for the CDR3: TGTGCCAGCAGCTTAGGGCAGGGGCAGTTTGACACTGAAGCTTTCTTT. Translation gives CASSLGQGQFDTEAFF.

The rearrangement uses TRBV12-5 and TRBJ2-1; 13 bases align to TRBD2. Germline V CDR1 and CDR2: LGHNT, FRNRAP. This CDR3 has 20 amino acids. V shed 2 bases, J shed 4 bases, and the junction held 14 bases outside the gene matches. DNA of the CDR3: TGTGCTAGTGGTTTGCCGCATTCACTAGCGGGAGGGCCTCAATACAATGAGCAGTTCTTC. Its translation is CASGLPHSLAGGPQYNEQFF.

V is TRBV28 and J is TRBJ2-1; a weak D match, TRBD1 (6 bases). Germline lookup yields CDR1 MDHEN and CDR2 SYDVKM. V was pared by 2 bases and J by 0 bases, with 8 bases between. This CDR3 is 15 amino acids long. The CDR3 DNA reads as TGTGCCAGCAGTTTAGCGGACAGCTCCTACAATGAGCAGTTCTTC. This gives the protein CASSLADSSYNEQFF.

The chain uses TRBV23-1 and TRBJ2-1, with D tentatively TRBD2 (6 bases). TRBV23-1 belongs to the ORF category, with a function that is uncertain. V was pared by 0 bases and J by 5 bases, with 14 bases between. CDR3 length: 16 residues. The CDR3 loop is CASSQSYGSPHNEQFF. The CDR3 DNA follows: TGCGCCAGCAGTCAATCTTACGGGAGTCCTCACAATGAGCAGTTCTTC.

This chain joins TRBV28 and TRBJ1-1; tentative D call: TRBD1 (6 bases). This CDR3 region has 15 residues. In germline, CDR1 is MDHEN, CDR2 SYDVKM. The V end was cut by 7 bases, the J end by 1 base, with 16 bases between. The CDR3 nucleotides are TGTGCCAGCACCCCTCGGGGCAGGGGGAACACTGAAGCTTTCTTT. It is translated as CASTPRGRGNTEAFF.

V gene TRBV5-1 combines with J gene TRBJ2-3, with D possibly being TRBD2 (6 bases). Trimming took 0 bases from V and 8 from J, leaving 13 bases between them. CDR3 length: 14 residues. In germline, CDR1 is SGHRS, CDR2 YFSETQ. The CDR3: CASSLGLGAGTQYF. The CDR3 bases are TGCGCCAGCAGCTTGGGACTAGGGGCAGGTACGCAGTATTTT.

This clone appeared a single time. The rearrangement links TRBV2 to TRBJ2-6; 7 bases are a match to TRBD1. In germline, CDR1 is SNHLY, CDR2 FYNNEI. V lost 6 bases, J lost 0 bases, and 8 bases stayed unmatched. This CDR3 is built from 17 residues. The CDR3 here is CASSGDSPLSGANVLTF. CDR3 DNA sequence: TGTGCCAGCAGCGGGGACAGCCCGCTCTCTGGGGCCAACGTCCTGACTTTC.

The gene calls are TRBV7-2 and TRBJ1-2, with D possibly being TRBD1 (5 bases). This CDR3 is built from 13 residues. V lost 1 base to trimming and J lost 5 bases, with 8 bases between them. CDR1 and CDR2 from the germline V gene are SGHTA and FQGNSA. The CDR3 sequence is CASSLVSGYGYTF. The DNA of the CDR3 is TGTGCCAGCAGCTTAGTGTCAGGGTATGGCTACACCTTC.

This chain links TRBV5-4 with TRBJ2-1, with TRBD2 as a possible D gene (6 bases). Germline V gene data show CDR1 as SGHNT and CDR2 as YYREEE (reference sequence). This CDR3 contains 16 residues. V lost 4 bases and J 1 base, leaving 15 bases between the germline ends. The CDR3 here is CASSAQRAVSYNEQFF. The CDR3 DNA is TGTGCCAGCAGCGCCCAGCGGGCCGTATCCTACAATGAGCAGTTCTTC.

J is TRBJ2-1 and V is TRBV11-2; 9 nucleotides line up with TRBD2. Trimming cost V 1 base and J 5 bases; bases outside gene matches: 6. The CDR3 has 16 amino acids. Germline V lookup: CDR1 SGHAT, CDR2 FQNNGV. The CDR3 coding sequence is TGTGCCAGCAGCTTAGTCCCTAGCGGGGTGGACAATGAGCAGTTCTTC. This encodes CASSLVPSGVDNEQFF.

This clone was observed a single time. One junction end does not reproduce the germline sequence, and a read error may be involved. Written as DNA, the CDR3 is TGTGCCAGCAGTTCACTACTACGGGAGCGGTTCTTC. This encodes CASSSLLRERFF. V is TRBV25-1 and J is TRBJ2-1; possible D gene TRBD2, 6 bases. The CDR3 extends over 12 amino acids. Germline CDR1 MGHDK, CDR2 SYGVNS.

This clone was detected only once. CDR3 amino acids: CASKASGSHEQYF. The CDR3 region has the DNA TGCGCCAGCAAGGCGAGCGGGAGCCACGAGCAGTACTTC. The chain combines TRBV5-1 with TRBJ2-7; 8 nucleotides agree with TRBD2. This CDR3 is built from 13 residues. CDR1 SGHRS and CDR2 YFSETQ come from the germline V gene. V trimming: 6 bases; J trimming: 5 bases; junction bases outside the gene matches: 7.

The chain is built from TRBV19 and TRBJ2-7; 7 bases match TRBD2. Per germline, CDR1 LNHDA and CDR2 SQIVND (reference sequence). V lost 1 base, J lost 6 bases, and 12 bases stayed unmatched. The CDR3 totals 16 residues. The CDR3 region has the DNA TGTGCCAGTAGTATAGCGGCGGGAGTTAAATCGGGCGAGCAGTACTTC. Protein: CASSIAAGVKSGEQYF.

The chain carries TRBV4-2 and TRBJ2-7, with 7 bases identical to TRBD2. The CDR3 length is 15 residues. The trim removed 1 base at V and 4 bases at J, leaving 7 bases unmatched. CDR1 and CDR2 (germline): LGHNA, YNFKEQ. In DNA form, the CDR3 reads TGTGCCAGCAGCCAAGGACTAACTAGCGTGTACGAGCAGTACTTC. It encodes CASSQGLTSVYEQYF.

This sequence joins TRBV24-1 and TRBJ2-7, with 10 bases identical to TRBD2. The J segment lost 4 bases and the V segment lost 3 bases, leaving 5 bases of the junction unmatched. The germline V gene encodes CDR1 KGHDR and CDR2 SFDVKD. This CDR3 has 15 residues. The CDR3 loop reads CATSDRVAGGYEQYF. The CDR3 coding sequence is TGTGCCACCAGTGATCGAGTAGCGGGAGGATACGAGCAGTACTTC.

This chain joins TRBV7-3 and TRBJ2-1; D is undetermined. This CDR3 has 15 amino acids. Germline V gene lookup returns CDR1 SGHTA and CDR2 FQGTGA. Trimming stripped 1 base from V and 0 bases from J, with 7 bases between. The CDR3 here is CASSLIGSSYNEQFF. As DNA, the CDR3 is TGTGCCAGCAGCTTAATCGGTAGCTCCTACAATGAGCAGTTCTTC.

The gene calls are TRBV3-1 (or the pseudogene TRBV3-2) and TRBJ1-4; TRBD1 aligns across 8 bases. CDR3 length: 14 amino acids. Germline CDR1 LGHDT, CDR2 YNNKEL (reference sequence). After removal of 3 bases from V and 7 bases from J, the junction contained 4 bases not matched to a gene. CDR3 nucleotide sequence: TGTGCCAGCAGCCAGACAGGGGCGGGTGAAAAACTGTTTTTT. Encoded protein: CASSQTGAGEKLFF.

The rearrangement links TRBV7-9 to TRBJ1-2; D uncertain. Germline V gene data show CDR1 as SEHNR and CDR2 as FQNEAQ (reference sequence). Trimming removed 5 bases from V and 8 bases from J, with 12 bases in between. CDR3 length: 12 residues. The CDR3: CASSSRGEGYTF. CDR3 coding DNA: TGTGCCAGCAGCAGCCGGGGAGAGGGCTACACCTTC.

The rearrangement links TRBV5-1 to TRBJ2-1, with D unclear. Germline CDR1 and CDR2: SGHRS and YFSETQ. CDR3 size: 15 residues. V was cut by 0 bases and J by 9 bases, with 16 bases left in between. CDR3 in amino acids: CASSLVRVGDGEQFF. DNA of the CDR3: TGCGCCAGCAGCTTGGTTCGAGTAGGAGATGGTGAGCAGTTCTTC.

The chain is built from TRBV21-1 and TRBJ2-1; the table gives TRBD2 as D, unverified against the DNA. TRBV21-1 is annotated as a pseudogene. CDR3 length: 14 residues. DNA for the CDR3: TGTGCCAGCAAGTTTAGCGGGAGGGTTGATGAGCAGTTCTTC. Translated: CASKFSGRVDEQFF.